What follows are 24 T cell receptor beta chains derived from one specimen sequenced in a study of shared clonotypes between healthy human individuals. Clones were sequenced by immunoSEQ multiplex PCR, and TCRdb holds only the in-frame ones, with some missing. The sample includes roughly 490,000 clones, around 80% seen only once; the top ten take roughly 12%. Sequencing was performed on PBMCs. The source is a woman in her 40s in good health. Some clones in this sample may be carry-over from other donors' samples.

The chain couples TRBV2 to TRBJ1-5; 7 positions agree with TRBD1. The CDR3 has 17 residues. CDR1 and CDR2 from the germline V gene are SNHLY and FYNNEI. Trimming at V came to 6 bases and at J to 0 bases, leaving 11 bases not matched to a gene. In DNA, the CDR3 is TGTGCCAGCAGCCCAGGACAGGAGAACTATAGCAATCAGCCCCAGCATTTT. Its translation: CASSPGQENYSNQPQHF.

The chain employs TRBV5-6 and TRBJ2-7; possibly TRBD2 for D (5 bases). The germline CDR1 and CDR2 sequences are SGHDT and YYEEEE. Trimming removed 4 bases from V and 8 bases from J, with 16 bases in between. The CDR3 has 13 residues. This CDR3 reads CASSRWAGEQQYF. CDR3 bases: TGTGCCAGCAGCCGTTGGGCCGGGGAACAGCAGTACTTC.

As concerns this clone: A much larger clonotype is one base distant, so this may be a read error. This same CDR3 is encoded by further DNA sequences in the sample. The rearrangement uses TRBV28 and TRBJ1-5; D might be TRBD1 (6 bases). The CDR3 totals 12 residues. The V gene lost 5 bases and the J gene lost 10 bases, with 12 bases spanning the gap. Germline CDR1 reads MDHEN; CDR2 reads SYDVKM. The CDR3: CASSTQGQPQHF. CDR3 DNA sequence: TGTGCCAGCAGTACACAGGGTCAACCCCAGCATTTT.

The chain couples TRBV6-5 to TRBJ2-2, with 9 positions matching TRBD2. V was clipped by 4 bases and J by 0 bases; unmatched bases: 3. Germline CDR1 and CDR2: MNHEY and SVGAGI. The CDR3 totals 16 residues. Here the CDR3 DNA reads TGTGCCAGCAGTTCCTTAGCGGGGGCGAACACCGGGGAGCTGTTTTTT. Translation gives CASSSLAGANTGELFF.

The rearrangement joins TRBV7-2 to TRBJ2-1; D perhaps matches TRBD1 (6 bases). Germline CDR1 SGHTA, CDR2 FQGNSA. The ends were cut back, 5 bases at V and 9 bases at J, with 20 bases in the middle. The CDR3 contains 15 residues. The CDR3 DNA is TGTGCCAGCAGCCAAATATTACAGGGAAGGGGTGAGCAGTTCTTC. This codes for CASSQILQGRGEQFF.

V gene TRBV28 combines with J gene TRBJ2-1; tentative D call: TRBD1 (7 bases). Germline V CDR1 and CDR2: MDHEN, SYDVKM. The CDR3 loop spans 15 amino acids. V was shortened by 10 bases and J by 5 bases, with 21 bases between the two germline ends. CDR3 in amino acids: CATSYRGGGDNEQFF. The DNA for the CDR3 is TGTGCCACCTCCTACAGGGGCGGAGGGGACAATGAGCAGTTCTTC.

The gene calls are TRBV6-4 and TRBJ2-1; TRBD2 aligns across 10 bases. The J segment lost 12 bases and the V segment lost 6 bases, leaving 11 bases of the junction unmatched. Germline V lookup: CDR1 MRHNA, CDR2 SNTAGT. The CDR3 extends over 14 amino acids. The CDR3 protein is CASRQREGAGGQFF. The CDR3 region has the DNA TGTGCCAGCAGACAGCGGGAGGGGGCCGGTGGGCAGTTCTTC.

The rearrangement links TRBV2 to TRBJ1-1, with D hard to call. The CDR3 length is 9 residues. V lost 4 bases and J 14 bases, leaving 8 bases between the germline ends. CDR1 is SNHLY and CDR2 is FYNNEI in the germline V gene. CDR3 residues: CASSVRPFF. DNA for the CDR3: TGTGCCAGCAGTGTAAGGCCCTTCTTT.

V is TRBV5-1 and J is TRBJ2-4; D remains ambiguous. Germline lookup yields CDR1 SGHRS and CDR2 YFSETQ. The CDR3 is 16 amino acids. Trimming removed 1 base at V and 1 base at J, with 12 bases between. The CDR3 protein is CASSLQGFGAKNIQYF. DNA for the CDR3: TGCGCCAGCAGCTTGCAAGGGTTTGGGGCCAAAAACATTCAGTACTTC. The whole variable domain, filled in from reference TRBV5-1 and TRBJ2-4, reads KAGVTQTPRYLIKTRGQQVTLSCSPISGHRSVSWYQQTPGQGLQFLFEYFSETQRNKGNFPGRFSGRQFSNSRSEMNVSTLELGDSALYLCASSLQGFGAKNIQYFGAGTRLSVL.

This clone came up a few times. The V call is TRBV18, the J call TRBJ2-7; TRBD1 matches at 10 bases. Trimming at V came to 3 bases and at J to 0 bases, leaving 8 bases not matched to a gene. CDR3 length: 17 amino acids. CDR1 is KGHSH and CDR2 is LQKENI in the germline V gene. This CDR3 reads CASSPRTGGLGSYEQYF. The CDR3 DNA sequence: TGTGCCAGCTCACCGAGGACAGGGGGTTTGGGCTCCTACGAGCAGTACTTC.

This sequence joins TRBV7-2 and TRBJ2-5; 9 nucleotides line up with TRBD2. This CDR3 is 15 amino acids long. V trimming: 3 bases; J trimming: 1 base; junction bases outside the gene matches: 3. The germline V gene has CDR1 SGHTA and CDR2 FQGNSA. The CDR3 loop reads CASSLTSGPQETQYF. CDR3 DNA: TGTGCCAGCAGCTTGACTAGCGGTCCCCAAGAGACCCAGTACTTC.

The CDR3, as DNA: TGTGCCAGCAGTAAACTTTTAGGAGGTCTGAACACCGGGGAGCTGTTTTTT. Amino acids: CASSKLLGGLNTGELFF. The chain combines TRBV11-1 with TRBJ2-2, with a possible D match to TRBD2 (5 bases). Trimming shortened V by 6 bases and J by 1 base, and 18 bases separated the two germline ends. The germline V gene encodes CDR1 SGHAT and CDR2 FQDESV (reference sequence). This CDR3 spans 17 amino acids.

Ten or more counts support this clone. This specimen includes other DNA sequences encoding the same CDR3. The rearrangement joins TRBV6-1 to TRBJ2-3; 9 bases match TRBD1. CDR1 and CDR2 from the germline V gene are MNHNS and SASEGT. The CDR3 totals 14 residues. V gave up 8 bases and J gave up 3 bases; unmatched junction bases: 6. DNA for the CDR3: TGTGCCAGCTCCCCAGGACAGGGGACAGATACGCAGTATTTT. Translating gives CASSPGQGTDTQYF.

The CDR3 reads CASSRAAGASYEQYF. CDR3 DNA: TGTGCCAGCAGCAGGGCGGCGGGAGCGTCCTACGAGCAGTACTTC. The chain carries TRBV4-2 and TRBJ2-7; TRBD2 agrees at 7 bases. The CDR3 spans 15 residues. V lost 5 bases and J lost 1; bases outside the gene matches: 8. The germline V gene has CDR1 LGHNA and CDR2 YNFKEQ.

V and J are TRBV11-3 and TRBJ2-7; possible D gene TRBD1, 6 bases. This CDR3 region has 13 residues. Germline V lookup: CDR1 SGHNT, CDR2 YENEEA. The V end was cut by 3 bases, the J end by 5 bases, with 11 bases between. The CDR3 loop is CASSFHREDEQYF. In DNA form, the CDR3 reads TGTGCCAGCAGCTTCCACAGGGAAGACGAGCAGTACTTC.

V and J are TRBV11-3 and TRBJ2-1, with D possibly being TRBD1 (7 bases). The CDR3 covers 15 residues. Trimming cost V 1 base and J 4 bases, with 11 bases left between them. From germline, CDR1 is SGHNT and CDR2 YENEEA. CDR3 DNA: TGTGCCAGCAGCTTAGGCAGGGGGGTATACAATGAGCAGTTCTTC. Translated: CASSLGRGVYNEQFF.

V is TRBV15 and J is TRBJ2-2; tentatively, D is TRBD1 (6 bases). The germline CDR1 and CDR2 sequences are LNHNV and YYDKDF (reference sequence). Trimming left V 1 base short and J 0 bases short, with 9 bases between. The CDR3 has 16 residues. In DNA, the CDR3 is TGTGCCACCAGCAGAGCCGACAGGACGAACACCGGGGAGCTGTTTTTT. It is translated as CATSRADRTNTGELFF.

The chain joins TRBV4-1 to TRBJ2-2; a possible D gene is TRBD2 (6 bases). Germline assignment: CDR1 MGHRA and CDR2 YSYEKL. This CDR3 is 20 amino acids long. Trimming removed 0 bases at V and 4 bases at J, with 24 bases between. The CDR3 protein is CASSQDLWGGGSGVTGELFF. In DNA, the CDR3 is TGCGCCAGCAGCCAAGATCTCTGGGGTGGGGGGAGCGGCGTCACCGGGGAGCTGTTTTTT.

CDR3 in amino acids: CASSLGLAGGGEQFF. CDR3 nucleotide sequence: TGTGCCAGCAGCCTCGGACTAGCGGGAGGAGGTGAGCAGTTCTTC. The chain links TRBV7-3 to TRBJ2-1, with 14 bases lining up with TRBD2. This CDR3 spans 15 amino acids. Germline assignment: CDR1 SGHTA and CDR2 FQGTGA. V gave up 5 bases and J gave up 9 bases; unmatched junction bases: 6.

A word on this clone: Lacking the conserved final phenylalanine or tryptophan, this CDR3 likely reflects a read error. The gene calls are TRBV29-1 and TRBJ1-1, with 7 bases that match TRBD1. Germline CDR1 reads SQVTM; CDR2 reads ANQGSEA. The CDR3 extends over 14 amino acids. CDR3 loop: CSVANRDSFLEAFL. CDR3 nucleotide sequence: TGCAGTGTAGCAAACCGGGACAGCTTTTTAGAAGCTTTCCTT.

This clone was seen more than once but under ten times. The rearrangement links TRBV27 to TRBJ1-2; tentatively, D is TRBD1 (5 bases). Germline V gives CDR1 MNHEY, CDR2 SMNVEV (reference sequence). With 4 bases removed from V and 4 bases from J, the gap between germline ends came to 16 bases. This CDR3 is 15 amino acids long. The CDR3 spells CASSSTPQGGYGYTF. Here the CDR3 DNA reads TGTGCCAGCAGTTCCACCCCCCAGGGAGGCTATGGCTACACCTTC.

The genes are TRBV9 and TRBJ1-1; D remains unclear. The CDR3 spans 13 residues. Germline CDR1 SGDLS, CDR2 YYNGEE. The ends were cut back, 5 bases at V and 0 bases at J, with 8 bases in the middle. The CDR3, as DNA: TGTGCCAGCAGAAGGGTGGTGAACACTGAAGCTTTCTTT. Amino acid sequence: CASRRVVNTEAFF.

The chain combines TRBV7-2 with TRBJ1-1, with D tentatively TRBD1 (6 bases). CDR1 SGHTA and CDR2 FQGNSA come from the germline V gene. V was cut by 7 bases and J by 4 bases, with 19 bases left in between. The CDR3 has 15 residues. DNA of the CDR3: TGTGCCAGCACCTCCCTCCGTGAGGGGGGCACTGAAGCTTTCTTT. Translating gives CASTSLREGGTEAFF.

The chain uses TRBV7-2 and TRBJ2-5, with 9 nucleotides matching TRBD2. The CDR3 runs 17 residues. Unmatched junction bases numbered 11, after V lost 1 base and J lost 5 bases. CDR1 is SGHTA, CDR2 FQGNSA, per germline. As DNA, the CDR3 is TGTGCCAGCAGCTTAGGGCTTGCGGGAGGGACCCAGGAGACCCAGTACTTC. Its protein product is CASSLGLAGGTQETQYF.